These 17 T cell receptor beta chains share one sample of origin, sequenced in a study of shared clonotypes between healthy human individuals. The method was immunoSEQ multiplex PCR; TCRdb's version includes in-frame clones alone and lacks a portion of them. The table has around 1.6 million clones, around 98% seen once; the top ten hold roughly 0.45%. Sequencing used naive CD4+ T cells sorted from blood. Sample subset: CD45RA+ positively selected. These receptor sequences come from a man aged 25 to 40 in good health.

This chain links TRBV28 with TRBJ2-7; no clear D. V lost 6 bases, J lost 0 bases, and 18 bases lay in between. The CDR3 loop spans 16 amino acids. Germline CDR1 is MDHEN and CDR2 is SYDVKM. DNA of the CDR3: TGTGCCAGCAGCCGTACGGACCGCTTTAGCTCCTACGAGCAGTACTTC. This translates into CASSRTDRFSSYEQYF.

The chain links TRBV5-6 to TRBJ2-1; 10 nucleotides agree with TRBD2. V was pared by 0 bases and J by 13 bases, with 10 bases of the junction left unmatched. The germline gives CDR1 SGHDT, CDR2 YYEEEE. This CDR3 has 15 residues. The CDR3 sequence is CASSLGQGPSGSQFF. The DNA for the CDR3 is TGTGCCAGCAGCTTGGGACAGGGACCTAGCGGGAGCCAGTTCTTC. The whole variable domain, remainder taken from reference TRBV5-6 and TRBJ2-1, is DAGVTQSPTHLIKTRGQQVTLRCSPKSGHDTVSWYQQALGQGPQFIFQYYEEEERQRGNFPDRFSGHQFPNYSSELNVNALLLGDSALYLCASSLGQGPSGSQFFGPGTRLTVL.

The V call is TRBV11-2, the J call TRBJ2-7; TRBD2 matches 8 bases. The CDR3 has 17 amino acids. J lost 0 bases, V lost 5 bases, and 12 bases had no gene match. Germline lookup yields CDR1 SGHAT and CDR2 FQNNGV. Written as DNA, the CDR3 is TGTGCCAGCAGCCCGGGGCTAGCGGGTACCCTCTCCTACGAGCAGTACTTC. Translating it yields CASSPGLAGTLSYEQYF.

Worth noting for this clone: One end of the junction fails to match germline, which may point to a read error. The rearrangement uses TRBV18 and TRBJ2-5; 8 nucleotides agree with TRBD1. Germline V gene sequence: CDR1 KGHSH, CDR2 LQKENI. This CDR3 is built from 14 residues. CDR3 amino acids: CASSPNRPQGAQDF. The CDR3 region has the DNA TGTGCCAGCTCACCAAACCGTCCGCAGGGGGCTCAGGACTTC.

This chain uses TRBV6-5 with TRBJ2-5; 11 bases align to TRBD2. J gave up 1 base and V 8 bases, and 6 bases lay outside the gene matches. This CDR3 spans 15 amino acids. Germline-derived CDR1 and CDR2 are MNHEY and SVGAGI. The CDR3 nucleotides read TGTGCCAGCGAAGGGACTAGCGGAACCCAAGAGACCCAGTACTTC. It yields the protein CASEGTSGTQETQYF.

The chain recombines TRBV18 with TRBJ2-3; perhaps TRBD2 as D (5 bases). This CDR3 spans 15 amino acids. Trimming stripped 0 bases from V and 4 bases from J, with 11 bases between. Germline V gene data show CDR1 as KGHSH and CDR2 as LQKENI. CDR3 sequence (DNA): TGTGCCAGCTCACCACCCGAGGGCTGGGCAGATACGCAGTATTTT. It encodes CASSPPEGWADTQYF. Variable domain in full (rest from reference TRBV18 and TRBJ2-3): NAGVMQNPRHLVRRRGQEARLRCSPMKGHSHVYWYRQLPEEGLKFMVYLQKENIIDESGMPKERFSAEFPKEGPSILRIQQVVRGDSAAYFCASSPPEGWADTQYFGPGTRLTVL.

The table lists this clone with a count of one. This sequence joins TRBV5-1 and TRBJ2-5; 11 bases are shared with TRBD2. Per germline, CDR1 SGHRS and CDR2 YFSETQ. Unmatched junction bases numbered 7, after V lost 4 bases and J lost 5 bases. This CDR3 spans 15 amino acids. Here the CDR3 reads CASSELAGVGETQYF. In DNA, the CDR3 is TGCGCCAGCAGCGAACTAGCGGGAGTTGGGGAGACCCAGTACTTC.

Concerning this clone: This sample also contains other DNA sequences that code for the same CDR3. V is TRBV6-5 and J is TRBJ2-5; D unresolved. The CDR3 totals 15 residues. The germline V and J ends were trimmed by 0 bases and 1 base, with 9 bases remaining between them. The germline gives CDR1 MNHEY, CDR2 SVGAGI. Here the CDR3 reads CASSYSRLLQETQYF. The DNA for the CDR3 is TGTGCCAGCAGTTACTCGAGACTCCTCCAAGAGACCCAGTACTTC.

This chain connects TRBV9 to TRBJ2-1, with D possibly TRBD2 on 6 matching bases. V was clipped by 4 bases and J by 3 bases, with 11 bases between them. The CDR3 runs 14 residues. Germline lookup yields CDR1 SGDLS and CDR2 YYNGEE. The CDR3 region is CASSPGGGYNEQFF. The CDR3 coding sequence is TGTGCCAGCAGCCCCGGGGGAGGCTACAATGAGCAGTTCTTC.

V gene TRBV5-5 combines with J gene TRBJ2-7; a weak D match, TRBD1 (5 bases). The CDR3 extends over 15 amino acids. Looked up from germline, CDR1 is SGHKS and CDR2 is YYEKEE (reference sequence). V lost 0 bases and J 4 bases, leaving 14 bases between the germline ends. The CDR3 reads CASSLDPQGRYEQYF. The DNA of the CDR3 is TGTGCCAGCAGCTTGGACCCCCAGGGCAGGTACGAGCAGTACTTC.

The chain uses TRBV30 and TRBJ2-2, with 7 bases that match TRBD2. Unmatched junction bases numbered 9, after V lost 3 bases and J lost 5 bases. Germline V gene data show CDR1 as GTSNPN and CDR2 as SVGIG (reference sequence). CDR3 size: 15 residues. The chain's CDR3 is CAWRGTGGFTGELFF. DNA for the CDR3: TGTGCCTGGAGGGGGACGGGAGGATTTACCGGGGAGCTGTTTTTT.

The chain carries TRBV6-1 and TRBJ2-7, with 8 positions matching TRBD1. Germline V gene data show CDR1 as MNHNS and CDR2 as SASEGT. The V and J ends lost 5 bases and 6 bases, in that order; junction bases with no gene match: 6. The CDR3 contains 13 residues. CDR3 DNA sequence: TGTGCCAGCAGTCTTGGACAGGGCGGCGAGCAGTACTTC. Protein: CASSLGQGGEQYF.

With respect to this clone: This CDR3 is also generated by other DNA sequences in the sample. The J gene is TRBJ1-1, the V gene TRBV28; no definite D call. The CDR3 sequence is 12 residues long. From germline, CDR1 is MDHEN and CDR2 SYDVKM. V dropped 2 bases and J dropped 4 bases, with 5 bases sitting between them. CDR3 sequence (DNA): TGTGCCAGCAGTTTAGTCAGCACTGAAGCTTTCTTT. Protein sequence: CASSLVSTEAFF.

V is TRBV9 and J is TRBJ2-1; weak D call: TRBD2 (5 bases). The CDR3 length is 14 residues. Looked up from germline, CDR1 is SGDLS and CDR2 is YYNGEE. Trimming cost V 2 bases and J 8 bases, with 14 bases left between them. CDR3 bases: TGTGCCAGCAGCGTTTCCGGAGTGGAGGATGAGCAGTTCTTC. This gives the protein CASSVSGVEDEQFF.

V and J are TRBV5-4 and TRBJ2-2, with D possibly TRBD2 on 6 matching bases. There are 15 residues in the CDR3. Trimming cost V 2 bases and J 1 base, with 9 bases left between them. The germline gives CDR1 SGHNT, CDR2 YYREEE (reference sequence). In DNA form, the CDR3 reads TGTGCCAGCAGCTTTTCTAGCGTGAACACCGGGGAGCTGTTTTTT. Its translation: CASSFSSVNTGELFF.

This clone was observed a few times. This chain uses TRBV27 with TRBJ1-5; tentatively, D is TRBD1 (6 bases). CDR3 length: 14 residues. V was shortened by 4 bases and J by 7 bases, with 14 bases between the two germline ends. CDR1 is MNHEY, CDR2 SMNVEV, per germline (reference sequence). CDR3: CASSSSRGGQPQHF. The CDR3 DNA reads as TGTGCCAGCAGTTCAAGCAGGGGTGGGCAGCCCCAGCATTTT.

CDR3 amino acids: CASSLVGARTATGEQYF. In DNA, the CDR3 is TGCGCCAGCAGCTTGGTGGGGGCCAGGACAGCCACGGGTGAGCAGTACTTC. The chain couples TRBV5-1 to TRBJ2-7; D perhaps matches TRBD1 (6 bases). The CDR3 has 17 residues. V lost 0 bases to trimming and J lost 7 bases, with 23 bases between them. Per germline, CDR1 SGHRS and CDR2 YFSETQ.